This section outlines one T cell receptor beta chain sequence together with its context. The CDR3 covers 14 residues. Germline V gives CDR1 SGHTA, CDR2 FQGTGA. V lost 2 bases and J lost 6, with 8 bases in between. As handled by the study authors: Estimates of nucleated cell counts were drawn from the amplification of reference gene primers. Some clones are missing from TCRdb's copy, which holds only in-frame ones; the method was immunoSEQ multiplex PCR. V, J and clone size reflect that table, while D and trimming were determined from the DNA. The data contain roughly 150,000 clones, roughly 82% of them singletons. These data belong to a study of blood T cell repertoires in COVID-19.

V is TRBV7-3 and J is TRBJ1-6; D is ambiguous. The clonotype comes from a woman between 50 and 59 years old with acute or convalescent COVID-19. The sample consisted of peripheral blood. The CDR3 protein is CASSLLGPNSPLHF. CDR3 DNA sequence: TGTGCCAGCAGCTTACTGGGCCCTAATTCACCCCTCCACTTT.